These T cell receptor beta chains were read from a single sample in a study of T cell responses to AZD1222 COVID-19 vaccine. Using immunoSEQ multiplex PCR, the repertoire was profiled, and TCRdb retains in-frame clones only, with some absent. The sample contains around 150,000 clones, about nine tenths of which appear only once. Source: peripheral blood, taken on day 0 of AZD1222 vaccination. Source of these receptors: an adult in good health. The CDR3 runs from the conserved cysteine through the conserved F or W. Fields, in order: clone size, J gene, V gene, D gene, CDR3 DNA, CDR3 protein. D genes are given only for firm matches. The size entry is marked missing in some rows and otherwise reads once, few, many or a size class.

>NA|TRBJ1-1|TRBV27|TRBD1
TGTGCCAGCAGCTCCCTGACAGGGTTAGCCACTGAAGCTTTCTTT
CASSSLTGLATEAFF
>NA|TRBJ2-1|TRBV19|NA
TGTGCCAGTAGTATAGACCACGGGGTTTACAATGAGCAGTTCTTC
CASSIDHGVYNEQFF
>NA|TRBJ2-1|TRBV7-3|NA
TGTGCCAGCAGCCTCCATGGGGGACTCCAGGACAATGAGCAGTTCTTC
CASSLHGGLQDNEQFF
>NA|TRBJ2-3|TRBV5-1|TRBD2
TGCGCCACCTCTAGCGGGGGAGGCACAGATACGCAGTATTTT
CATSSGGGTDTQYF
>NA|TRBJ2-3|TRBV7-2|TRBD2
TGTGCCAGCAGCTTAGCCCAGCTCGGAGGGAGGGCTTATGATTTT
CASSLAQLGGRAYDF
>NA|TRBJ1-1|TRBV30|NA
TGTGCCTGGAGTGCCGAATCAGAGAACACTGAAGCTTTCTTT
CAWSAESENTEAFF
>NA|TRBJ2-7|TRBV7-2|TRBD2
TGTGCCAGCAGCCAGAGCGGGGGACTCTACGAGCAGTACTTC
CASSQSGGLYEQYF
>NA|TRBJ2-5|TRBV5-8|NA
TGTGCCAGCAGCCGCCGGAGGGGACTAGAGACCCAGTACTTC
CASSRRRGLETQYF
>NA|TRBJ2-7|TRBV5-1|NA
TGCGCCAGCAGCTATAGGGTAGGCGAGCAGTACTTC
CASSYRVGEQYF
>NA|TRBJ2-7|TRBV7-2|NA
TGTGCCAGCAGCTTAGGTCTAGCTGGGTACGAGCAGTACTTC
CASSLGLAGYEQYF
>NA|TRBJ1-1|TRBV6-5|NA
TGTGCCAGCATCGCACGGAACACTGAAGCTTTCTTT
CASIARNTEAFF
>NA|TRBJ2-5|TRBV12-5|TRBD2
TGTGCTAGTGGTTTGGTAATCTGGAGCGGGGGGGCCCAAGAGACCCAGTACTTC
CASGLVIWSGGAQETQYF
>few|TRBJ2-3|TRBV19|NA
TGTGCCAGTACCCACAGGGCTGGCACAGATACGCAGTATTTT
CASTHRAGTDTQYF
>NA|TRBJ2-1|TRBV6-4|TRBD2
TGTGCCAGCACCCCACTAGCGGGAGCGTACAATGAGCAGTTCTTC
CASTPLAGAYNEQFF
>NA|TRBJ1-5|TRBV5-8|NA
TGTGCCAGCAGCCCGGTGGAGGACGTCGGCAATCAGCCCCAGCATTTT
CASSPVEDVGNQPQHF
>NA|TRBJ2-7|TRBV18|TRBD1
TGTGCCAGCTCGCCAGGACAGGGCCCGTCAGGCGAGCAGTACTTC
CASSPGQGPSGEQYF
>NA|TRBJ2-3|TRBV30|TRBD2
TGTGCCTGGCGTCCCTGGGCCGTTAGCGGGGGCTCAGATACGCAGTATTTT
CAWRPWAVSGGSDTQYF
>NA|TRBJ2-3|TRBV5-6|TRBD2
TGTGCCAGCAGCTTAGTAGCGGGGGGCTCTAATACGCAGTATTTT
CASSLVAGGSNTQYF
>NA|TRBJ1-2|TRBV7-2|NA
TGTGCCAGCAGCTCCTTCGGGGGGGCGATAGATGGCTACACCTTC
CASSSFGGAIDGYTF
>NA|TRBJ2-7|TRBV18|NA
TGTGCCAGCTCACCACAGGTCCACTCCTACGAGCAGTACTTC
CASSPQVHSYEQYF
>NA|TRBJ1-2|TRBV6-4|TRBD1
TGTGCCAGCAAGAGGGACAGGGGGAACTATGGCTACACCTTC
CASKRDRGNYGYTF
>few|TRBJ2-2|TRBV2|NA
TGTGCCAGCAAGACGGGCAGGGGCGGGACCGGGGAGCTGTTTTTT
CASKTGRGGTGELFF
>NA|TRBJ2-3|TRBV7-9|NA
TGTGCCAGCAGCTTCACTTCTCGTGGCACAGATACGCAGTATTTT
CASSFTSRGTDTQYF
>NA|TRBJ2-5|TRBV5-1|TRBD1
TGCGCCAGCAGCTTGGCTCCTGACAGGGTCGAGACCCAGTACTTC
CASSLAPDRVETQYF
>NA|TRBJ2-3|TRBV5-1|TRBD2
TGCGCCAGCAGCTTGGAATCGCGGGGGGCTAGCACAGATACGCAGTATTTT
CASSLESRGASTDTQYF
>NA|TRBJ1-5|TRBV29-1|NA
TGCAGCGCCCTCCCTGAGGGCGGTCAGCCCCAGCATTTT
CSALPEGGQPQHF
>NA|TRBJ1-2|TRBV5-5|TRBD1
TGTGCCAGCAGCCACAACAGGACAGGGATTGGCGGCTACACCTTC
CASSHNRTGIGGYTF
>NA|TRBJ1-3|TRBV2|TRBD1
TGTGCCAGCATTCCGGACAGGGGACAGAACACCATATATTTT
CASIPDRGQNTIYF
>NA|TRBJ2-5|TRBV27|NA
TGTGCCAGCAGTCTCACCGGGACCTACGGGGAGACCCAGTACTTC
CASSLTGTYGETQYF
>NA|TRBJ1-3|TRBV2|TRBD1
TGTGCCAGCAGTGGGGACAGGGTGAAGGGAAACACCATATATTTT
CASSGDRVKGNTIYF
>few|TRBJ2-5|TRBV4-3|TRBD1
TGCGCCAGCAGCCAGGGGACAGGGAGGGAGACCCAGTACTTC
CASSQGTGRETQYF
>NA|TRBJ1-2|TRBV7-2|TRBD1
TGTGCCAGCAGCTTAGGAACAGGGGGCAGCGGCTACACCTTC
CASSLGTGGSGYTF
>NA|TRBJ1-2|TRBV12-3/TRBV12-4|NA
TGTGCCAGCAGTTTAGCGGTGGATGGCTACACCTTC
CASSLAVDGYTF